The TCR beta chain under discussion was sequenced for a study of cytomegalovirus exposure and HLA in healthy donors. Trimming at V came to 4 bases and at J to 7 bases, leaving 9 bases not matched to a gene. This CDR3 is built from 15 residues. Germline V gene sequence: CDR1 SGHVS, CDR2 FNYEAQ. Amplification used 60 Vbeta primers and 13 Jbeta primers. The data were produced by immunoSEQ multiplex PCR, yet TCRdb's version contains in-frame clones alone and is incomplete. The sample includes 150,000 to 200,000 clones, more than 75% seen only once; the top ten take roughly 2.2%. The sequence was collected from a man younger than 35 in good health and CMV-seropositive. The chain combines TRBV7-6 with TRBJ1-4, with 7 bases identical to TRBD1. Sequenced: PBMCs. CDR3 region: CASSSEQGPVEKLFF. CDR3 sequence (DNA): TGTGCCAGCAGCTCTGAACAGGGGCCGGTTGAAAAACTGTTTTTT.